The 21 T cell receptor beta chains below were found in one sample sequenced in a study of OX40 agonist ivuxolimab in advanced cancers. Profiled with immunoSEQ multiplex PCR; TCRdb holds only in-frame clones, not every one. This sample has roughly 92,000 clones, with approximately 88% found just once. The source material was CD4+ or CD8+ T cells sorted from blood, sampled in a trial of the OX40 agonist ivuxolimab. These receptors came from an adult with an advanced solid tumor such as melanoma, head and neck, liver or kidney cancer.

This chain connects TRBV11-2 to TRBJ1-2; 8 bases fit TRBD1. V dropped 2 bases and J dropped 5; count of bases not matched to a gene: 13. There are 17 residues in the CDR3. Germline V gene sequence: CDR1 SGHAT, CDR2 FQNNGV. The CDR3 coding sequence is TGTGCCAGCAGCTTAATCCCTCTAACAGGGGGGAGATATGGCTACACCTTC. It yields the protein CASSLIPLTGGRYGYTF.

The rearrangement uses TRBV4-3 and TRBJ1-1; D gene ambiguous. V gave up 0 bases and J gave up 2 bases, with 4 bases separating them. Germline V CDR1 and CDR2: LGHNA, YSLEER. CDR3 length equals 13 residues. The CDR3 region has the DNA TGCGCCAGCAGCCAAGAATATAACACTGAAGCTTTCTTT. Its translation: CASSQEYNTEAFF.

The chain combines TRBV30 with TRBJ1-2; D may be TRBD1 (5 bases). Germline V gives CDR1 GTSNPN, CDR2 SVGIG (reference sequence). The CDR3 runs to 15 residues. Trimming shortened V by 2 bases and J by 3 bases, and 16 bases separated the two germline ends. The CDR3 spells CAWSLGRGVYYGYTF. The CDR3 nucleotides are TGTGCCTGGAGTTTGGGTCGGGGGGTCTACTATGGCTACACCTTC.

The V gene is TRBV29-1, the J gene TRBJ2-7, with 13 bases aligning to TRBD2. Trimming cost V 7 bases and J 1 base; bases outside gene matches: 4. Germline V gene sequence: CDR1 SQVTM, CDR2 ANQGSEA. This CDR3 region has 14 residues. The CDR3 loop is CSALLAGGSYEQYF. As DNA, the CDR3 is TGCAGCGCCCTACTAGCGGGAGGGTCCTACGAGCAGTACTTC.

This chain links TRBV19 with TRBJ1-3; D may be TRBD1 (6 bases). CDR3 size: 14 residues. Germline CDR1 is LNHDA and CDR2 is SQIVND (reference sequence). The CDR3 reads CGTRGLGAGNTIYF. CDR3 bases: TGTGGTACTCGGGGGCTAGGGGCTGGAAACACCATATATTTT.

This chain links TRBV9 with TRBJ2-3; a weak D match, TRBD2 (5 bases). Germline CDR1 and CDR2: SGDLS and YYNGEE. The CDR3 has 14 amino acids. V lost 5 bases to trimming and J lost 4 bases, with 14 bases between them. The CDR3 loop reads CASSTFSGADTQYF. The CDR3 coding sequence is TGTGCCAGCAGTACTTTCAGCGGAGCAGATACGCAGTATTTT.

This chain joins TRBV4-2 and TRBJ2-3, with 7 bases matching TRBD2. The CDR3 sequence is 15 residues long. V lost 0 bases to trimming and J lost 8 bases; unmatched junction nucleotides: 8. CDR1 LGHNA and CDR2 YNFKEQ come from the germline V gene. In DNA form, the CDR3 reads TGTGCCAGCAGCCAAGATGAAGCGGGGCGGGGTACGCAGTATTTT. Translation: CASSQDEAGRGTQYF.

In its sample, this clone was seen once. The V and J genes are TRBV19 and TRBJ2-3; 12 bases match TRBD2. The CDR3 is made up of 17 amino acids. The junction had 10 bases not matched to a gene; V was cut back by 7 bases and J by 2 bases. Germline V gene sequence: CDR1 LNHDA, CDR2 SQIVND (reference sequence). CDR3 in DNA: TGTGCCAGTACCCGAGGGACTAGCGGGCTAAACACAGATACGCAGTATTTT. As protein: CASTRGTSGLNTDTQYF.

CDR3 protein: CASSWTSGTYEQYF. CDR3 nucleotides: TGTGCCAGCAGCTGGACTAGCGGAACCTACGAGCAGTACTTC. V gene TRBV5-5 combines with J gene TRBJ2-7, with 10 bases that match TRBD2. J gave up 2 bases and V 3 bases, and 2 bases lay outside the gene matches. The germline gives CDR1 SGHKS, CDR2 YYEKEE (reference sequence). This CDR3 has 14 residues.

The V gene is TRBV2, the J gene TRBJ2-3; D is ambiguous. V was clipped by 6 bases and J by 2 bases, with 6 bases between them. The CDR3 runs to 12 residues. Germline V gene lookup returns CDR1 SNHLY and CDR2 FYNNEI. The CDR3 protein is CASRPSTDTQYF. CDR3 sequence (DNA): TGTGCCAGCAGGCCTTCCACAGATACGCAGTATTTT.

This clone was detected only a few times. V is TRBV9 and J is TRBJ1-3; tentatively, D is TRBD1 (6 bases). The V end lost 3 bases, the J end lost 2 bases, and 12 bases lay between the germline ends. Germline CDR1 SGDLS, CDR2 YYNGEE. The CDR3 is 15 residues long. The CDR3 here is CASSGVGGPGNTIYF. CDR3 nucleotide sequence: TGTGCCAGCAGCGGGGTGGGGGGCCCTGGAAACACCATATATTTT.

This sequence joins TRBV9 and TRBJ2-5; D may match TRBD1 or TRBD2 (5 bases each). The germline V gene encodes CDR1 SGDLS and CDR2 YYNGEE. V shed 0 bases and J shed 1 base, with 10 bases lying between them. The CDR3 runs 15 residues. Here the CDR3 reads CASSVGVGTQETQYF. The CDR3 coding sequence is TGTGCCAGCAGCGTAGGTGTAGGGACCCAAGAGACCCAGTACTTC.

The V gene is TRBV6-5, the J gene TRBJ1-1, with D perhaps TRBD1 (6 bases). The CDR3 totals 15 residues. V was clipped by 2 bases and J by 5 bases, with 15 bases between them. Germline loops: CDR1 MNHEY, CDR2 SVGAGI. CDR3 loop: CASSYAVGGQTEAFF. DNA of the CDR3: TGTGCCAGCAGTTACGCGGTCGGGGGACAAACTGAAGCTTTCTTT.

This clone came up a few times. The chain carries TRBV5-1 and TRBJ2-1; D is undetermined. Trimming stripped 0 bases from V and 5 bases from J, with 6 bases between. The CDR3 is 13 residues long. CDR1 and CDR2 from the germline V gene are SGHRS and YFSETQ. CDR3 residues: CASSLDTNNEQFF. CDR3 DNA: TGCGCCAGCAGCTTGGACACCAACAATGAGCAGTTCTTC.

V is TRBV7-3 and J is TRBJ2-5, with D maybe TRBD2 (6 bases). Trimming stripped 1 base from V and 4 bases from J, with 10 bases between. Germline V lookup: CDR1 SGHTA, CDR2 FQGTGA. This CDR3 has 14 amino acids. The CDR3 DNA follows: TGTGCCAGCAGCTTAATGGGGGGAGGAGAGACCCAGTACTTC. Its protein is CASSLMGGGETQYF.

The J gene is TRBJ2-3, the V gene TRBV6-8, with 16 bases lining up with TRBD2. The CDR3 runs to 23 residues. The J segment lost 0 bases and the V segment lost 2 bases, leaving 17 bases of the junction unmatched. The V gene's germline CDR1 is MNHGY and CDR2 SAAAGT. As DNA, the CDR3 is TGTGCCAGCAGTTACACCAACCCTACCGGGACTAGCGGGAGGGCCCCTAGCACAGATACGCAGTATTTT. It translates to CASSYTNPTGTSGRAPSTDTQYF.

The chain recombines TRBV10-1 with TRBJ2-5; D not certain. The germline CDR1 and CDR2 sequences are WNHNN and SYGVQD (reference sequence). Trimming took 3 bases from V and 3 from J, leaving 5 bases between them. The CDR3 has 12 amino acids. CDR3 DNA: TGCGCCAGCAGTGAAACTGAAGAGACCCAGTACTTC. As protein: CASSETEETQYF.

The chain couples TRBV10-1 to TRBJ1-1; D unclear. Trimming shortened V by 2 bases and J by 1 base, and 5 bases separated the two germline ends. This CDR3 region has 13 residues. Germline V gene data show CDR1 as WNHNN and CDR2 as SYGVQD (reference sequence). This chain's CDR3 is CASSEAGNTEAFF. In DNA, the CDR3 is TGCGCCAGCAGTGAGGCAGGGAACACTGAAGCTTTCTTT.

The chain employs TRBV30 and TRBJ2-1, with D tentatively TRBD2 (5 bases). CDR3 length: 16 residues. V was shortened by 0 bases and J by 5 bases, with 17 bases between the two germline ends. The germline CDR1 and CDR2 sequences are GTSNPN and SVGIG (reference sequence). CDR3 coding DNA: TGTGCCTGGAGTGTACTAGGACGGAAACTGGACAATGAGCAGTTCTTC. As protein: CAWSVLGRKLDNEQFF.

V usage is TRBV5-1 and J usage is TRBJ1-5; 8 bases match TRBD1. This CDR3 has 14 residues. V was clipped by 0 bases and J by 8 bases; unmatched bases: 4. Germline V gene data show CDR1 as SGHRS and CDR2 as YFSETQ. The CDR3 region is CASSLDQGAEPQHF. The DNA for the CDR3 is TGCGCCAGCAGCTTGGATCAGGGGGCCGAGCCCCAGCATTTT.

This clone was recorded only once. This rearrangement joins TRBV30 to TRBJ1-1, with D hard to call. The CDR3 contains 13 residues. With 1 base removed from V and 4 bases from J, the gap between germline ends came to 10 bases. The germline CDR1 and CDR2 sequences are GTSNPN and SVGIG (reference sequence). CDR3 residues: CAWSAALSTEAFF. The CDR3 DNA follows: TGTGCCTGGAGTGCAGCCTTGAGCACTGAAGCTTTCTTT. The full variable domain, in which reference TRBV30 and TRBJ1-1 provide the parts outside the CDR3, is SQTIHQWPATLVQPVGSPLSLECTVEGTSNPNLYWYRQAAGRGLQLLFYSVGIGQISSEVPQNLSASRPQDRQFILSSKKLLLSDSGFYLCAWSAALSTEAFFGQGTRLTVV.